This TCR beta chain was sequenced during a study of post-analysis software for immune sequencing data. Looking at the study overall: The cohort encompassed relapsing-remitting, secondary progressive and progressive-relapsing multiple sclerosis disease courses. Broader study findings: A handful of TRBV segments were significantly more frequent in patients than in controls. TRBV5-6, TRBV5-1 and TRBV20-1 were among these segments. Diversity measured as normalized Chao1 was significantly lower in multiple sclerosis patients than in controls.

Note on this clonotype: The antigen is not known.

Trimming pared 6 bases from V and 5 bases from J, leaving 10 bases between. In germline, CDR1 is DFQATT, CDR2 SNEGSKA (reference sequence). The CDR3 extends over 11 amino acids. Incorporated into the TCR beta cDNA libraries were unique molecular identifiers, which served to reduce PCR and sequencing biases. There were about 1 to 10 million T cells, and 480,000 or so cDNA molecules came from them. TCRdb called the PCR reads again in MiXCR, with one record for every CDR3 protein. This table has hundreds of thousands of distinct CDR3 sequences, 30% appearing once. The material sequenced was blood. V and J are TRBV20-1 and TRBJ1-2, with D unclear. This sequence was found in a girl under 18 with multiple sclerosis. The CDR3 loop reads CSALLTYGYTF. CDR3 nucleotide sequence: TGCAGTGCGTTACTGACTTATGGCTACACCTTC.